Described below is a single T cell receptor (beta chain) sequence and its context. Its specificity is not known. These data come from a study of T cells in narcolepsy. Germline CDR1 is SGHKS and CDR2 is YYEKEE (reference sequence). The CDR3 sequence is 13 residues long. Trimming removed 1 base from V and 6 bases from J, with 8 bases in between. This table comes from immunoSEQ multiplex PCR, and its TCRdb copy is limited to in-frame clones, with some not included. This sample has 11,000 or so clones, with roughly 93% found just once. General study results and limits: Reportedly, autoreactive clonotypes were serially detected in patients' blood but not controls'. Autoreactive HCRT-specific and TRIB2-specific clonotypes were marked in same-patient CSF-versus-blood CD4+ comparisons.

The clonotype originates from a human donor with narcolepsy. The material sequenced was CD45RA- memory CD4+ T cells from PBMCs. The chain links TRBV5-5 to TRBJ1-5; D unresolved. The CDR3 protein is CASSLISAQPQHF. CDR3 nucleotide sequence: TGTGCCAGCAGCTTGATCTCGGCTCAGCCCCAGCATTTT. The entire variable domain, with the rest obtained from reference TRBV5-5 and TRBJ1-5, is as follows: DAGVTQSPTHLIKTRGQQVTLRCSPISGHKSVSWYQQVLGQGPQFIFQYYEKEERGRGNFPDRFSARQFPNYSSELNVNALLLGDSALYLCASSLISAQPQHFGDGTRLSIL.